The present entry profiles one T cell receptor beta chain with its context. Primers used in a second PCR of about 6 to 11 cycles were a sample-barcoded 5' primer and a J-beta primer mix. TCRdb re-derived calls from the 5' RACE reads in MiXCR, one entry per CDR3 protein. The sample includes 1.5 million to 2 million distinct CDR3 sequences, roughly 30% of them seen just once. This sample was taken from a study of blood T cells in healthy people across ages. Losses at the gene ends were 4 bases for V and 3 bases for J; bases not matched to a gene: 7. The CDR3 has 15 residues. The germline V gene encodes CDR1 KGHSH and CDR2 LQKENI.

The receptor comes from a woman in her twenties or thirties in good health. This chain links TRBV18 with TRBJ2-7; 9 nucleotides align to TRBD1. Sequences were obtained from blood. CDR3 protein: CASSQAGTGNYEQYF. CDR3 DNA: TGTGCCAGCTCACAAGCCGGGACAGGGAACTACGAGCAGTACTTC.